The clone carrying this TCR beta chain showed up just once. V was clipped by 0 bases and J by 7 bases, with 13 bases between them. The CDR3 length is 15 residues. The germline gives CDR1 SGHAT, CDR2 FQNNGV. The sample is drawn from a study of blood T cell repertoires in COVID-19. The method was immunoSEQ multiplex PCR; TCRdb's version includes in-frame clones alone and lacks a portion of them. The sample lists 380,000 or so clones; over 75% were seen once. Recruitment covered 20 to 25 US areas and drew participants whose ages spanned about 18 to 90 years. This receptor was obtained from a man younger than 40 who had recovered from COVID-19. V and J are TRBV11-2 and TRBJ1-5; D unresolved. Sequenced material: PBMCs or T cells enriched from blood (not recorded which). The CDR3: CASSLEEGLGQPQHF. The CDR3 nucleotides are TGTGCCAGCAGCTTAGAGGAGGGATTAGGACAGCCCCAGCATTTT.